These 5 T cell receptor beta chains share one sample of origin, sequenced in a study of beta chain features in type 1 diabetes. No antigen has been assigned to these receptors. Every isolated RNA sample was fully reverse transcribed, so sequencing captured expressed TCRB transcripts. Here immunoSEQ multiplex PCR was the method, and the copy in TCRdb shows in-frame clones only, minus some. The table shows some 700,000 clones, with 10% to 15% occurring only once. Broader study findings: There was a moderate but significant shortening of TCRB CDR3s in all four CD4+ subsets of Type 1 diabetes patients.

The sequencing sample was made of naive CD4+ T cells from blood. The receptors shown here come from a man aged 18 to 30 with type 1 diabetes.

This clone turned up a few times. The chain combines TRBV7-2 with TRBJ2-5, with TRBD1 as a possible D gene (6 bases). The CDR3 totals 15 residues. V gave up 2 bases and J gave up 5 bases, with 15 bases separating them. Germline CDR1 reads SGHTA; CDR2 reads FQGNSA. This CDR3 is CASSLSWGPEETQYF. The CDR3 bases are TGTGCCAGCAGCTTATCTTGGGGGCCGGAGGAGACCCAGTACTTC.

The V gene is TRBV18, the J gene TRBJ2-2, with D unresolved. With 2 bases removed from V and 6 bases from J, the gap between germline ends came to 4 bases. The germline gives CDR1 KGHSH, CDR2 LQKENI. The CDR3 extends over 12 amino acids. The DNA of the CDR3 is TGTGCCAGCTCACCAAGGGCCGGGGAGCTGTTTTTT. Amino acids: CASSPRAGELFF.

The chain uses TRBV30 and TRBJ1-4; TRBD1 is a possible D gene (6 bases). Trimming removed 5 bases at V and 1 base at J, with 8 bases between. Germline CDR1 is GTSNPN and CDR2 is SVGIG (reference sequence). The CDR3 runs to 13 residues. CDR3 in amino acids: CAWEQGTNEKLFF. CDR3 DNA sequence: TGTGCCTGGGAACAGGGAACTAATGAAAAACTGTTTTTT.

V and J are TRBV14 and TRBJ2-1; 11 bases fit TRBD2. The CDR3 sequence is 18 residues long. V shed 4 bases and J 8 bases; nucleotides not matched to a gene: 16. CDR1 and CDR2 (germline): SGHDN, FVKESK. CDR3 sequence reads: CASSRRVQRLAGGDEQFF. The CDR3 DNA is TGTGCCAGCAGCCGACGGGTGCAGAGGCTAGCGGGGGGAGATGAGCAGTTCTTC.

V usage is TRBV6-6 and J usage is TRBJ1-5; 10 bases match TRBD1. Germline-derived CDR1 and CDR2 are MNHNY and SVGAGI (reference sequence). The V segment lost 2 bases and the J segment 11 bases; nucleotides outside the gene matches: 12. The CDR3 contains 16 residues. CDR3 protein: CASSYAGQGSGAAQHF. In DNA form, the CDR3 reads TGTGCCAGCAGTTACGCGGGACAGGGGTCCGGGGCGGCCCAGCATTTT.